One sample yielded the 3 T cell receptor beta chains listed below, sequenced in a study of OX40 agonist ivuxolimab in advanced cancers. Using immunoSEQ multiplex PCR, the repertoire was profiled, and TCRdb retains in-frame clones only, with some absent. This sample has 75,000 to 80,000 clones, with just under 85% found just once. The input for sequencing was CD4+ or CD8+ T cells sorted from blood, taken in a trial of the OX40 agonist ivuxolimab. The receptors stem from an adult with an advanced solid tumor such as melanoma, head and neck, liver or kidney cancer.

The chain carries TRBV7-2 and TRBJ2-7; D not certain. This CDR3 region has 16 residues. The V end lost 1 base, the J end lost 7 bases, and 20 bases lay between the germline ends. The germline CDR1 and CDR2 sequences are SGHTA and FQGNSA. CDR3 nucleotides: TGTGCCAGCAGCTTAGGGGGTGCTACCCTGTCTGAAGAGCAGTACTTC. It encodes CASSLGGATLSEEQYF.

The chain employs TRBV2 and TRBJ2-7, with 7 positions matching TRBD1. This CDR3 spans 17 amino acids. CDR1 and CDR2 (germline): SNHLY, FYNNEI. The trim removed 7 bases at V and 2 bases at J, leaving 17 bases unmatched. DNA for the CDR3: TGTGCCAGCACCCGGGACAGAAGCTTACAATTCGCCTACGAGCAGTACTTC. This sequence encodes CASTRDRSLQFAYEQYF.

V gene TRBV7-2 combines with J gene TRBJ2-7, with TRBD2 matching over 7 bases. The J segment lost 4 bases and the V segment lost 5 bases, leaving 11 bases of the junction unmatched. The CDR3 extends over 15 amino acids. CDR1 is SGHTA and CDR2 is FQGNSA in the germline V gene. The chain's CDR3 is CASSEDGGRAYEQYF. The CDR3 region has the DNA TGTGCCAGCAGCGAAGATGGGGGGAGGGCTTACGAGCAGTACTTC.